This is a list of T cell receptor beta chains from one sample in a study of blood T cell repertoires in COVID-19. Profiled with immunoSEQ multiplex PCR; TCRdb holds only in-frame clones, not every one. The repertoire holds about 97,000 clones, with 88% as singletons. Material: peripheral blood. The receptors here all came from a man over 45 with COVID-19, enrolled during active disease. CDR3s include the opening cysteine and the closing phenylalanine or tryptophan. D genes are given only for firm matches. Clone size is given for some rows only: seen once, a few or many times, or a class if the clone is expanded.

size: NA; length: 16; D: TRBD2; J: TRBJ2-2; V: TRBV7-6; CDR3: CASRWTSGDLTGELFF; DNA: TGTGCCAGCAGGTGGACTAGCGGGGACCTGACGGGGGAGCTGTTTTTT
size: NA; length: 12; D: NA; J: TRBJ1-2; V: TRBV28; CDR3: CASSPTVNGYTF; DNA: TGTGCCAGCAGTCCGACAGTAAATGGCTACACCTTC
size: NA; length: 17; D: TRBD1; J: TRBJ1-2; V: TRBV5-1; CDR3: CASSLGQGASILYGYTF; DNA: TGCGCCAGCAGCTTGGGGCAGGGGGCGTCTATACTCTATGGCTACACCTTC
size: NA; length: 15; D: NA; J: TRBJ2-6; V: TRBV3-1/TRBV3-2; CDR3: CASSQAGTGANVLTF; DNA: TGTGCCAGCAGCCAAGCAGGGACTGGGGCCAACGTCCTGACTTTC
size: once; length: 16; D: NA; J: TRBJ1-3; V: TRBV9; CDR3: CASSALGTISGNTIYF; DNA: TGTGCCAGCAGCGCCTTAGGGACAATCTCTGGAAACACCATATATTTT
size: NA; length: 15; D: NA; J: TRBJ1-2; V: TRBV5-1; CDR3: CASSPTPGWQNGYTF; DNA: TGCGCCAGCAGCCCTACGCCCGGGTGGCAGAATGGCTACACCTTC
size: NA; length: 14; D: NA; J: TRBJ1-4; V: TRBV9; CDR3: CASSFTDRNEKLFF; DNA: TGTGCCAGCAGCTTTACGGACAGAAATGAAAAACTGTTTTTT
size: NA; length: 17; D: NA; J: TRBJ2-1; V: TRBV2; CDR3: CASSEPPGSLLYNEQFF; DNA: TGTGCCAGCAGTGAACCCCCAGGGTCCTTACTATACAATGAGCAGTTCTTC
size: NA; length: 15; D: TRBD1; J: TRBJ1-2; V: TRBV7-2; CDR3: CASSLGQALNYGYTF; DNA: TGTGCCAGCAGCCTGGGACAGGCTCTTAACTATGGCTACACCTTC
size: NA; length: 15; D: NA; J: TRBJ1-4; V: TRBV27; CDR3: CASSRIWGPNEKLFF; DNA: TGTGCCAGCAGCCGCATCTGGGGGCCTAATGAAAAACTGTTTTTT
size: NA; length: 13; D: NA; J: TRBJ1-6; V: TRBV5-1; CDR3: CASSLAGYSPLHF; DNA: TGCGCCAGCAGCTTGGCCGGTTATTCACCCCTCCACTTT
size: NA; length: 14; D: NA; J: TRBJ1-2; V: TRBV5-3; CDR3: CARSLEARVVGYTF; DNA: TGTGCCAGAAGCTTGGAAGCCAGGGTGGTTGGCTACACCTTC
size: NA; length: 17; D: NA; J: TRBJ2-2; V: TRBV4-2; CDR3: CASSQEPSGLHTGELFF; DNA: TGTGCCAGCAGCCAAGAGCCTTCCGGACTGCACACCGGGGAGCTGTTTTTT
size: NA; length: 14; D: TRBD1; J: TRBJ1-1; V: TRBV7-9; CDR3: CASSAGQGVTEAFF; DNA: TGTGCCAGCAGCGCGGGACAGGGGGTCACTGAAGCTTTCTTT
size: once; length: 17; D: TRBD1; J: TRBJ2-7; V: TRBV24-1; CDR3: CATSDLARGRSSYEQYF; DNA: TGTGCCACCAGTGATTTAGCCAGGGGGCGTAGCTCCTACGAGCAGTACTTC
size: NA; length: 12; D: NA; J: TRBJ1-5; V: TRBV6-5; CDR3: CAGDQGFQPQHF; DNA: TGTGCCGGGGACCAGGGGTTTCAGCCCCAGCATTTT
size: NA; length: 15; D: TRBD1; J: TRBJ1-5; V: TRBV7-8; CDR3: CASSPSGGQTRPQHF; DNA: TGTGCCAGCAGTCCGTCAGGGGGCCAAACCCGGCCCCAGCATTTT
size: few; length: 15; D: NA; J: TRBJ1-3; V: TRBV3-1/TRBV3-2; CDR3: CASSHRTISGNTIYF; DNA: TGTGCCAGCAGCCACCGCACAATTTCAGGAAACACCATATATTTT
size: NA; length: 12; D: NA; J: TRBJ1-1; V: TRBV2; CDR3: CASSVRFTEAFF; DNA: TGTGCCAGCAGTGTCCGGTTCACTGAAGCTTTCTTT
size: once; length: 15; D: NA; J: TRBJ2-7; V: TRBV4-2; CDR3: CASSQDLGSPYEQYF; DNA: TGTGCCAGCAGCCAAGATTTGGGCAGTCCCTACGAGCAGTACTTC
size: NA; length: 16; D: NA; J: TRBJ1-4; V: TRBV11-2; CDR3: CASRPRTDATNEKLFF; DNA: TGTGCCAGCAGACCTCGGACAGATGCAACTAATGAAAAACTGTTTTTT
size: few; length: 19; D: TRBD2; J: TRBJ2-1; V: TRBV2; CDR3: CASIRLAGGREPSYNEQFF; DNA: TGTGCCAGCATTCGACTAGCGGGGGGACGTGAACCTTCCTACAATGAGCAGTTCTTC
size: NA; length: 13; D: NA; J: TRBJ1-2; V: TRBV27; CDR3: CAGLSGRGRGYTF; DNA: TGTGCCGGACTCTCGGGTCGCGGACGCGGCTACACCTTC
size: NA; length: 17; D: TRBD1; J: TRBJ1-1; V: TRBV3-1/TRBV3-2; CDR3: CASSDRGSVLVSTEAFF; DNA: TGTGCCAGCAGTGACAGGGGGTCGGTATTGGTGAGCACTGAAGCTTTCTTT
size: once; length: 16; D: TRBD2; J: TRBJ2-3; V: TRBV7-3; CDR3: CASSRNPGLVADTQYF; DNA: TGTGCCAGCAGCCGCAACCCCGGACTAGTCGCAGATACGCAGTATTTT
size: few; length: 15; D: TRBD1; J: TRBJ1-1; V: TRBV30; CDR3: CAATGRIFLNTEAFF; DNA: TGTGCCGCGACAGGGAGGATATTTTTGAACACTGAAGCTTTCTTT
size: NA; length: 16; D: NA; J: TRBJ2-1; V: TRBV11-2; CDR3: CASSSPRGPLYNEQFF; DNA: TGTGCCAGCAGCTCCCCCAGGGGTCCGCTTTACAATGAGCAGTTCTTC
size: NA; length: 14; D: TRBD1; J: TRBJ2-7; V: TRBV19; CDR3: CASSPDRGTYEQYF; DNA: TGTGCCAGTAGTCCGGACAGGGGGACCTACGAGCAGTACTTC
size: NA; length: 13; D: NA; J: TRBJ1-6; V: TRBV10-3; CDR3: CAINGERNSPLHF; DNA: TGTGCCATCAACGGGGAGAGGAATTCACCCCTCCACTTT
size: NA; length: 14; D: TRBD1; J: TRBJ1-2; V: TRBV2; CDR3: CASSEGRGNYGYTF; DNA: TGTGCCAGCAGTGAGGGCAGGGGGAACTATGGCTACACCTTC
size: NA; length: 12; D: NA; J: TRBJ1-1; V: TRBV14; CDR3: CASSHLTVEAFF; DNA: TGTGCCAGCAGCCATTTGACAGTTGAAGCTTTCTTT
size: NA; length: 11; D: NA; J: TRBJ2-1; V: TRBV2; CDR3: CASGPLRGQFF; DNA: TGTGCCAGCGGCCCACTCCGAGGGCAGTTCTTC
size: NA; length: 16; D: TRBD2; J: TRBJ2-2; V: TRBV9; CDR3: CASSAGLAGQRGELFF; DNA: TGTGCCAGCAGCGCCGGACTAGCGGGGCAAAGGGGGGAGCTGTTTTTT
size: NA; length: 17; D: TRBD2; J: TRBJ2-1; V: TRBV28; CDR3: CASSPLGLAGALNEQFF; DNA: TGTGCCAGCAGTCCCCTTGGACTAGCGGGGGCCCTTAATGAGCAGTTCTTC
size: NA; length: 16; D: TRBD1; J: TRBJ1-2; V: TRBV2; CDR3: CASSESLGQGGHGYTF; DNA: TGTGCCAGCAGTGAAAGTCTGGGACAGGGTGGACATGGCTACACCTTC
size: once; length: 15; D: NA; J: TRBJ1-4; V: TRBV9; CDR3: CASSVGVGANEKLFF; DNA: TGTGCCAGCAGCGTAGGAGTCGGTGCTAATGAAAAACTGTTTTTT
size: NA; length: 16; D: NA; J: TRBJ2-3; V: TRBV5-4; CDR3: CASSHLSGRSTDTQYF; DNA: TGTGCCAGCAGCCACCTCTCAGGGCGCAGCACAGATACGCAGTATTTT
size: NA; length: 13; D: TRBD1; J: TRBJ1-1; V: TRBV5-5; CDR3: CASSPNTGAEAFF; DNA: TGTGCCAGCAGCCCCAACACAGGGGCCGAAGCTTTCTTT
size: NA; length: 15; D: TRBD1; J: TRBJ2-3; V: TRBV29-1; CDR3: CSVVRLQGATDTQYF; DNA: TGCAGCGTTGTTCGATTGCAGGGGGCCACAGATACGCAGTATTTT
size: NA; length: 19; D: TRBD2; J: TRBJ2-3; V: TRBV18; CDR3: CASSPRSLAGAPSTDTQYF; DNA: TGTGCCAGCTCACCAAGGTCACTAGCGGGGGCGCCGAGCACAGATACGCAGTATTTT
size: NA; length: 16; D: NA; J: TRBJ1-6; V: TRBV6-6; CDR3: CASRRDLSSYNSPLHF; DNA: TGTGCCAGCAGAAGGGACTTGAGCTCCTATAATTCACCCCTCCACTTT
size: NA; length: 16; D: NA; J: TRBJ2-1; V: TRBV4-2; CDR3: CASSQKGGGQWNEQFF; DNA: TGTGCCAGCAGCCAAAAAGGAGGGGGCCAGTGGAATGAGCAGTTCTTC
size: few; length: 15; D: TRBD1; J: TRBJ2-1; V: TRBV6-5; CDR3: CASSYGTDYYNEQFF; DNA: TGTGCCAGCAGTTACGGGACAGATTATTACAATGAGCAGTTCTTC
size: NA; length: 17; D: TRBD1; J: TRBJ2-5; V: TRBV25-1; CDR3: CASSERRVRGNRETQYF; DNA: TGTGCCAGCAGTGAACGTCGGGTCAGGGGGAATAGGGAGACCCAGTACTTC
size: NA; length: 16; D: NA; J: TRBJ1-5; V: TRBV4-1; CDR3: CASSQEWGGSNQPQHF; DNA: TGCGCCAGCAGCCAAGAATGGGGGGGGAGCAATCAGCCCCAGCATTTT